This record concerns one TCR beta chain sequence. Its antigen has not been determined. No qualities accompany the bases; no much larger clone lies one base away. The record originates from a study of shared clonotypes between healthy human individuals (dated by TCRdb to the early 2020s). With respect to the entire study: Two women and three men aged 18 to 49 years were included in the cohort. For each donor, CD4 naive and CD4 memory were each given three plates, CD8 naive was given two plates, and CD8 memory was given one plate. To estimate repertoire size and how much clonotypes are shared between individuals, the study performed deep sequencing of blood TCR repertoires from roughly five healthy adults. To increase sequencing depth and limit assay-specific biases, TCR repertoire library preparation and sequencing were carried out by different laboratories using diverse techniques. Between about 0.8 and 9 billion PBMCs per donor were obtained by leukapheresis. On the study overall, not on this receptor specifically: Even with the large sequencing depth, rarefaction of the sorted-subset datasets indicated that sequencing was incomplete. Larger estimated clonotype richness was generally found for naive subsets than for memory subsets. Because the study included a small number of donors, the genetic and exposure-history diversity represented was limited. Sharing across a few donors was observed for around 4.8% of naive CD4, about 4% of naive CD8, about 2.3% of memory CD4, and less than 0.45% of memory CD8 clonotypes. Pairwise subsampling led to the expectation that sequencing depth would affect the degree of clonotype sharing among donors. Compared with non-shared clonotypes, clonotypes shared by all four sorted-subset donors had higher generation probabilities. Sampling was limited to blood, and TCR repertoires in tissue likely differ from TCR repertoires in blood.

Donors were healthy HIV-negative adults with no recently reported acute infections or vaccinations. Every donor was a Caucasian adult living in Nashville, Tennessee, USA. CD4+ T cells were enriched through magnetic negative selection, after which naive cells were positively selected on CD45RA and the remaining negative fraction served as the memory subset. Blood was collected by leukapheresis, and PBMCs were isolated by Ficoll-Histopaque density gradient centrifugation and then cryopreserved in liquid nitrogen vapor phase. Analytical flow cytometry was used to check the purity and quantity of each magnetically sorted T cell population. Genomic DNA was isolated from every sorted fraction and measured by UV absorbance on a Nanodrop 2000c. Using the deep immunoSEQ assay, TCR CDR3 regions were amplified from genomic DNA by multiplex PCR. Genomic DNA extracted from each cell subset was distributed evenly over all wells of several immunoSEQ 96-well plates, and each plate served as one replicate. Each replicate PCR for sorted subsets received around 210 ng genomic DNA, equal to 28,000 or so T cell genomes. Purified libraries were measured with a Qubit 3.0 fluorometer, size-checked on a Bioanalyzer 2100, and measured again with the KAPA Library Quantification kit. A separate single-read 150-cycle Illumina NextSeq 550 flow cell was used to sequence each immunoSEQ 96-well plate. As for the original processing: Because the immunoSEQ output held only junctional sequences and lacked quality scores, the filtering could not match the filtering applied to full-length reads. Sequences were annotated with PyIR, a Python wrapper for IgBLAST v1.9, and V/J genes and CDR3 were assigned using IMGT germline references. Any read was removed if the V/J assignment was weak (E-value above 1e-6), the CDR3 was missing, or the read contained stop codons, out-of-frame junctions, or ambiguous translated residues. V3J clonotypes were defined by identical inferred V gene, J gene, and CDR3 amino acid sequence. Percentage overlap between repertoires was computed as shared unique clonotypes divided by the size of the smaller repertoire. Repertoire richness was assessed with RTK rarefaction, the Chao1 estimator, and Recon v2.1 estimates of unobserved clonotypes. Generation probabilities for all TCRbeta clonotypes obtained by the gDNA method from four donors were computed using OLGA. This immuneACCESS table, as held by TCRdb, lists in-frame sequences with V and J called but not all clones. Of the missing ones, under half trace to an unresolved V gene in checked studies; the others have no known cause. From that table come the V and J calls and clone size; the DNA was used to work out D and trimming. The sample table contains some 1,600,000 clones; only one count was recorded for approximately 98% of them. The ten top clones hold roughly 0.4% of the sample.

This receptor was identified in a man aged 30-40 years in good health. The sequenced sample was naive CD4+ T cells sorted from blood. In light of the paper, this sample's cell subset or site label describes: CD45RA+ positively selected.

The CDR3 is CASTGTGRNTEAFF. In nucleotides, the sequence is TGTGCCAGCACCGGGACAGGGCGGAACACTGAAGCTTTCTTT. Recombination linked TRBV25-1 to TRBJ1-1; 9 bases in between match TRBD1. Including the terminal cysteine and phenylalanine, the CDR3 comprises 14 residues. Of the read, only the CDR3 DNA is kept; its 42 bases are in frame from base 1. CDR1 MGHDK and CDR2 SYGVNS were looked up in the germline V gene. Compared with germline, V lacks 7 bases and J lacks 1 base; bases without a gene match: 4.